Here is one T cell receptor beta chain with its context. TCRdb reprocessed the RT-PCR reads via MiXCR and lists one record per CDR3 protein. The table records hundreds of thousands of distinct CDR3 sequences, around 18% of them present only once. This sample stems from a study of response to subunit inactivated influenza vaccine. The germline V and J ends were trimmed by 3 bases and 4 bases, with 13 bases remaining between them. Germline lookup yields CDR1 DFQATT and CDR2 SNEGSKA (reference sequence). The CDR3 loop spans 13 amino acids. The specimen was PBMCs from blood, collected around 5 days after vaccination. The sequence derives from a man in his fifties who received an inactivated influenza vaccine. V is TRBV20-1 and J is TRBJ2-7; possible D gene TRBD2, 5 bases. DNA of the CDR3: TGCAGTGCTAGTCCGCAACTAGAATACGAGCAGTACTTC. Translated, it gives CSASPQLEYEQYF.